This record looks at one T cell receptor (beta chain) sequence and its context. The antigen remains unidentified. The CDR3 is 16 amino acids. V shed 0 bases, J shed 9 bases, and the junction held 9 bases outside the gene matches. Germline CDR1 LNHNV, CDR2 YYDKDF (reference sequence). In the PCR, 60 Vbeta and 13 Jbeta primers were used. Data came from immunoSEQ multiplex PCR; TCRdb stores just in-frame clones and leaves some out. Among about 100,000 clones listed, around 77% were seen once. This record comes from a study of cytomegalovirus exposure and HLA in healthy donors. Whole-study findings and limits: Most of the TCR beta V segments (in an earlier analysis) were productive either about 87% or about 30% of the time. In vitro experiments confirmed that three CMV-associated chains were specific for CMV antigens. In a later analysis, TCR beta V- and J-gene trimming showed a link to a missense DCLRE1C variant.

The genes are TRBV15 and TRBJ2-1, with 9 bases lining up with TRBD2. Material for sequencing was PBMCs. The receptor was isolated from a male donor in good health and CMV-seronegative. CDR3 coding DNA: TGTGCCACCAGCAGAGATCGGGCGGGAGGGCCCGTTGAGCAGTTCTTC. Translation: CATSRDRAGGPVEQFF.